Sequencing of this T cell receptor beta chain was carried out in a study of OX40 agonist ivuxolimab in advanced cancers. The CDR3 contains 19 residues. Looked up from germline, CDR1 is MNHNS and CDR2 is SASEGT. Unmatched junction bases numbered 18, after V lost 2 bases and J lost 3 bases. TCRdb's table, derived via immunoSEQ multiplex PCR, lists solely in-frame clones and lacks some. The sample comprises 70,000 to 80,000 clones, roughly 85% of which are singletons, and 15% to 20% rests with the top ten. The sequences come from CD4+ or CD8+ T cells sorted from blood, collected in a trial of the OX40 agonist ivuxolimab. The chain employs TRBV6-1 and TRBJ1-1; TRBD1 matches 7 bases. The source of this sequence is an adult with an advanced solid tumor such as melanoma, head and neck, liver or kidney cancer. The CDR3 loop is CASSELRGREGAFDTEAFF. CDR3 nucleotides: TGTGCCAGCAGTGAATTAAGGGGGCGGGAGGGGGCGTTTGACACTGAAGCTTTCTTT.